The 3 T cell receptor beta chains presented below share a single source sample, sequenced in a study of cytomegalovirus exposure and HLA in healthy donors. TCRdb's table, derived via immunoSEQ multiplex PCR, lists solely in-frame clones and lacks some. The table records hundreds of thousands of clones, more than 80% of them present only once. Sample: PBMCs. The receptors here all came from a woman aged 18-29 years in good health and CMV-seronegative.

The V gene is TRBV7-9, the J gene TRBJ2-7; D not resolved. Trimming left V 1 base short and J 6 bases short, with 16 bases between. Germline assignment: CDR1 SEHNR and CDR2 FQNEAQ (reference sequence). The CDR3 is 15 residues long. CDR3 residues: CASSLDSLSASEQYF. The CDR3, as DNA: TGTGCCAGCAGCTTAGACAGTCTCTCCGCCTCCGAGCAGTACTTC. Filled out from reference TRBV7-9 and TRBJ2-7, the complete variable domain reads DTGVSQNPRHKITKRGQNVTFRCDPISEHNRLYWYRQTLGQGPEFLTYFQNEAQLEKSRLLSDRFSAERPKGSFSTLEIQRTEQGDSAMYLCASSLDSLSASEQYFGPGTRLTVT.

The chain combines TRBV15 with TRBJ1-1; possible D gene TRBD1, 6 bases. This CDR3 region has 13 residues. Trimming removed 2 bases from V and 5 bases from J, with 9 bases in between. Germline V gene sequence: CDR1 LNHNV, CDR2 YYDKDF (reference sequence). For the CDR3, the DNA is TGTGCCACCAGCAGAAAGGGGGGGACTGAAGCTTTCTTT. Protein: CATSRKGGTEAFF.

This clone has a single count. In DNA form, the CDR3 reads TGTGCCAGCAGCTCGACAGGGTTGGATGAGCAGTTCTTC. Amino acid sequence: CASSSTGLDEQFF. The rearrangement uses TRBV11-3 and TRBJ2-1; 7 positions match TRBD1. The CDR3 contains 13 residues. V shed 4 bases and J 8 bases; nucleotides not matched to a gene: 5. Germline CDR1 SGHNT, CDR2 YENEEA.